The 29 T cell receptor beta chains reported below all come from one sample, sequenced in a study of T cells expressing NK-cell markers. TCRdb re-called the 5' RACE reads and shows each CDR3 protein once, DNA omitted. In total, the table holds 400,000 or so distinct CDR3 sequences. The sequencing sample was made of blood T cells: a sorted CD56 or NKG2C T cell subset, CD4+ or CD8+ T cells, or bulk PBMC T cells (not recorded which). The origin of the receptors is a woman aged 45 to 65 in good health.

CDR3 amino acids: CASSRTSGPPGNEQFF. The V call is TRBV5-1, the J call TRBJ2-1; TCRdb reports TRBD2, a call that lacks DNA to check it against. The CDR3 totals 16 residues. The germline CDR1 and CDR2 sequences are SGHRS and YFSETQ.

The chain couples TRBV19 to TRBJ2-1. The CDR3 has 13 residues. The V gene's germline CDR1 is LNHDA and CDR2 SQIVND (reference sequence). The CDR3 loop is CASSLGVNNEQFF.

The chain uses TRBV7-9 and TRBJ2-7; there is no DNA to check the TCRdb D call of TRBD2. CDR1 and CDR2 from the germline V gene are SEHNR and FQNEAQ (reference sequence). The CDR3 sequence is 15 residues long. CDR3 sequence reads: CASSLAGGSLGEQYF.

This chain links TRBV7-9 with TRBJ1-2. The CDR3 is made up of 11 amino acids. Germline CDR1 is SEHNR and CDR2 is FQNEAQ (reference sequence). The CDR3 sequence is CASSLDLVETF.

The chain is built from TRBV4-1 and TRBJ2-1; with no DNA, the TCRdb D assignment of TRBD1 cannot be verified. Germline CDR1 MGHRA, CDR2 YSYEKL. The length of the CDR3 is 17 residues. CDR3 sequence: CASSQKRTEFSYNEQFF.

The V call is TRBV24-1, the J call TRBJ2-5; TCRdb returns TRBD1, unconfirmable since there is no DNA. Germline V CDR1 and CDR2: KGHDR, SFDVKD. The CDR3 totals 15 residues. The CDR3 sequence is CATSQPDRLQETQYF.

The rearrangement links TRBV12-3 or TRBV12-4 to TRBJ2-3; the D gene TCRdb calls, TRBD2, cannot be checked with no DNA. The CDR3 sequence is 17 residues long. The CDR3 sequence: CASSFLLSGGGTDTQYF.

The gene calls are TRBV29-1 and TRBJ2-3; lacking DNA, the TRBD1 call made by TCRdb goes unchecked. This CDR3 spans 14 amino acids. Germline loops: CDR1 SQVTM, CDR2 ANQGSEA. CDR3 residues: CSVLTGVSTDTQYF.

The chain employs TRBV5-5 and TRBJ2-1; absent DNA, TCRdb's TRBD1 call cannot be checked. The length of the CDR3 is 15 residues. CDR1 is SGHKS and CDR2 is YYEKEE in the germline V gene (reference sequence). The CDR3 spells CASSTFGTPLNEQFF.

The rearrangement links TRBV4-1 to TRBJ2-2. The CDR3 has 13 amino acids. The germline V gene has CDR1 MGHRA and CDR2 YSYEKL. CDR3 protein: CASSPPYTGELFF.

The J gene is TRBJ1-2, the V gene TRBV7-2. The V gene's germline CDR1 is SGHTA and CDR2 FQGNSA. CDR3 length: 13 amino acids. This CDR3 reads CASSLDGRSGYTF. Filled out from reference TRBV7-2 and TRBJ1-2, the complete variable domain reads GAGVSQSPSNKVTEKGKDVELRCDPISGHTALYWYRQSLGQGLEFLIYFQGNSAPDKSGLPSDRFSAERTGGSVSTLTIQRTQQEDSAVYLCASSLDGRSGYTFGSGTRLTVV.

The chain couples TRBV5-1 to TRBJ2-6. CDR3 length: 16 amino acids. The germline gives CDR1 SGHRS, CDR2 YFSETQ. The CDR3 protein is CASSYEGGSGANVLTF.

The rearrangement joins TRBV29-1 to TRBJ2-3; TCRdb selects TRBD1, and the lack of DNA leaves this call unchecked. CDR3 length: 12 amino acids. From germline, CDR1 is SQVTM and CDR2 ANQGSEA. CDR3 protein: CSVDPSGLSQYF.

The chain uses TRBV5-5 and TRBJ2-1; TCRdb outputs TRBD2, but without DNA this stays unchecked. CDR1 is SGHKS and CDR2 is YYEKEE in the germline V gene (reference sequence). This CDR3 comprises 14 residues. The CDR3 reads CASSFSREWAEQFF.

The genes are TRBV5-5 and TRBJ1-5; TCRdb proposes TRBD1, but this gene call is untestable without DNA. The CDR3 has 14 residues. CDR1 and CDR2 (germline): SGHKS, YYEKEE (reference sequence). CDR3 sequence: CASSPNGGVQPQHF.

The chain has TRBV20-1 and TRBJ2-7; the D call from TCRdb, TRBD2, cannot be confirmed without DNA. The CDR3 is 15 residues long. Germline CDR1 reads DFQATT; CDR2 reads SNEGSKA (reference sequence). This CDR3 reads CSAEGLAGTTYEQYF.

The V and J genes are TRBV24-1 and TRBJ2-1; the TRBD1 assignment by TCRdb is unverifiable without DNA. CDR3 length: 15 amino acids. The V gene's germline CDR1 is KGHDR and CDR2 SFDVKD. The CDR3 reads CATSDETGPKDEQFF.

CDR3 sequence: CASSYRREYEQYF. The genes are TRBV6-6 and TRBJ2-7; without DNA, the TCRdb call of TRBD2 cannot be checked. The germline CDR1 and CDR2 sequences are MNHNY and SVGAGI (reference sequence). The CDR3 extends over 13 amino acids.

The V call is TRBV7-9, the J call TRBJ1-2. Per the germline V gene, CDR1 is SEHNR and CDR2 is FQNEAQ (reference sequence). The CDR3 runs to 15 residues. This chain's CDR3 is CASSLDARLLGGYTF.

The CDR3 reads CASSSVSQETQYF. The chain joins TRBV19 to TRBJ2-5. Looked up from germline, CDR1 is LNHDA and CDR2 is SQIVND (reference sequence). This CDR3 comprises 13 residues.

V is TRBV4-1 and J is TRBJ1-1. The germline CDR1 and CDR2 sequences are MGHRA and YSYEKL. CDR3 length: 15 amino acids. CDR3 sequence reads: CASSQVLGTIAEAFF.

The CDR3: CASSSGRDWETQYF. V is TRBV5-1 and J is TRBJ2-5; no DNA is available, so the TRBD2 call from TCRdb remains unchecked. Germline V lookup: CDR1 SGHRS, CDR2 YFSETQ. The CDR3 loop spans 14 amino acids.

This sequence joins TRBV3-1 and TRBJ2-3; with no DNA, the TCRdb D assignment of TRBD1 cannot be verified. This CDR3 is 14 amino acids long. The germline V gene has CDR1 LGHDT and CDR2 YNNKEL (reference sequence). The CDR3 sequence is CASSSPTNTDTQYF.

The chain links TRBV11-1 to TRBJ2-1; TCRdb's assignment of TRBD2 cannot be checked, as there is no DNA. The CDR3 consists of 16 residues. Germline CDR1 SGHAT, CDR2 FQDESV (reference sequence). Here the CDR3 reads CASSFASGRYYNEQFF.

The rearrangement links TRBV11-1 to TRBJ2-2; TCRdb calls TRBD2, which cannot be checked without DNA. This CDR3 is built from 18 residues. Per germline, CDR1 SGHAT and CDR2 FQDESV (reference sequence). The CDR3 reads CASSKTGASSVETGELFF.

The chain links TRBV2 to TRBJ2-1; TCRdb's D gene call, TRBD1, goes unchecked for lack of DNA. The CDR3 length is 16 residues. Germline CDR1 is SNHLY and CDR2 is FYNNEI. The CDR3 reads CASSEKGTGQGNEQFF. The full variable domain, in which reference TRBV2 and TRBJ2-1 provide the parts outside the CDR3, is EPEVTQTPSHQVTQMGQEVILRCVPISNHLYFYWYRQILGQKVEFLVSFYNNEISEKSEIFDDQFSVERPDGSNFTLKIRSTKLEDSAMYFCASSEKGTGQGNEQFFGPGTRLTVL.

The chain couples TRBV5-4 to TRBJ2-1; TCRdb's D gene call, TRBD2, goes unchecked for lack of DNA. In germline, CDR1 is SGHNT, CDR2 YYREEE (reference sequence). The CDR3 covers 16 residues. CDR3 protein: CASSLPGSLSYNEQFF.

This chain uses TRBV4-2 with TRBJ1-2; TCRdb lists TRBD1, though no DNA is available to test this call. The CDR3 is 12 residues long. Germline-derived CDR1 and CDR2 are LGHNA and YNFKEQ. The CDR3: CASGGVGYGYTF.

This chain joins TRBV11-3 and TRBJ2-5; no DNA is available, so the TRBD1 call from TCRdb remains unchecked. This CDR3 has 15 residues. The germline V gene has CDR1 SGHNT and CDR2 YENEEA. The CDR3 is CASSLVRTGQETQYF.